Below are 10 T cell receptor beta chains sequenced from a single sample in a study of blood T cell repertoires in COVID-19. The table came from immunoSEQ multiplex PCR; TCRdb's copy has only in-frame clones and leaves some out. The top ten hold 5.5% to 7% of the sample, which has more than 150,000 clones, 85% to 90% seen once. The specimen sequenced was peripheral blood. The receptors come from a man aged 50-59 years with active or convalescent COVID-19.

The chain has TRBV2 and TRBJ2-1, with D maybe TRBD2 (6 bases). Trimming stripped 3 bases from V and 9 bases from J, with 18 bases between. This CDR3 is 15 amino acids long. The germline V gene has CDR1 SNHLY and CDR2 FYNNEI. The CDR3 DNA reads TGTGCCAGCAGTGAGAGTCAGCTGGAGGGTGGTGAGCAGTTCTTC. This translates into CASSESQLEGGEQFF. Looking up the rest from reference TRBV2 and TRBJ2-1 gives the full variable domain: EPEVTQTPSHQVTQMGQEVILRCVPISNHLYFYWYRQILGQKVEFLVSFYNNEISEKSEIFDDQFSVERPDGSNFTLKIRSTKLEDSAMYFCASSESQLEGGEQFFGPGTRLTVL.

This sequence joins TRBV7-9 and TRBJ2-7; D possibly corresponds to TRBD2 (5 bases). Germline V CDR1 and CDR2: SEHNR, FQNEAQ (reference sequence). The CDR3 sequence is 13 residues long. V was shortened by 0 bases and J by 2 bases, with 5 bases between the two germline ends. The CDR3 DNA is TGTGCCAGCAGCTTAGCTAGCGCCTACGAGCAGTACTTC. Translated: CASSLASAYEQYF.

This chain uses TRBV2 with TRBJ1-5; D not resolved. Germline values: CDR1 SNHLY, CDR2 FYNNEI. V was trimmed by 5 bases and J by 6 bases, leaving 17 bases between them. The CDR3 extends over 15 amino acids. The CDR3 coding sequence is TGTGCCAGCAGTCTAGCACAAGGTACGGGTCAGCCCCAGCATTTT. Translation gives CASSLAQGTGQPQHF.

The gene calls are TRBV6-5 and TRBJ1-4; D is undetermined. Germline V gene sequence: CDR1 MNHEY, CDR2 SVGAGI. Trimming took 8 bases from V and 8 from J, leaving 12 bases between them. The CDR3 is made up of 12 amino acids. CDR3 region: CASRGVNEKLFF. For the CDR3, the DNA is TGTGCCAGCCGCGGAGTCAACGAAAAACTGTTTTTT.

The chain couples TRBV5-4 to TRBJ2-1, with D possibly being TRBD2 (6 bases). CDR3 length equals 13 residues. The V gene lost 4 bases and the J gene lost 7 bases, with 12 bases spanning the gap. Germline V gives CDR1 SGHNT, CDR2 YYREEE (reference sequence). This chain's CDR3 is CASSGGTKNEQFF. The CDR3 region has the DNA TGTGCCAGCAGCGGGGGGACGAAAAATGAGCAGTTCTTC.

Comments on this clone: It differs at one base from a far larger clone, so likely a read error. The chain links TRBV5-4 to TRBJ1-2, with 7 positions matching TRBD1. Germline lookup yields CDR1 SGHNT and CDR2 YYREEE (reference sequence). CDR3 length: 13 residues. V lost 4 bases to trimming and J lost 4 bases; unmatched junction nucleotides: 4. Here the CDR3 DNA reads TGTGCCAGCAGCAACCGGGACAGCTATGGCTACACCTTC. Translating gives CASSNRDSYGYTF.

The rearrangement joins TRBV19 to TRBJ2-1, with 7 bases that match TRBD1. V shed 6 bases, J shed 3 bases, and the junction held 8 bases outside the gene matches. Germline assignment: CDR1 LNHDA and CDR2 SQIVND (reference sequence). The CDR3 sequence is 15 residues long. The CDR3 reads CASRTTGQFYNEQFF. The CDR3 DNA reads TGTGCCAGTAGGACCACGGGACAGTTCTACAATGAGCAGTTCTTC.

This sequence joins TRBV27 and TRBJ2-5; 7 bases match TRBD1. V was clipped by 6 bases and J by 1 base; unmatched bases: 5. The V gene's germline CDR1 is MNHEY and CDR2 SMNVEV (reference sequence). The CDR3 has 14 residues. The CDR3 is CASSHRGGQETQYF. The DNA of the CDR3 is TGTGCCAGCAGCCACAGGGGTGGCCAAGAGACCCAGTACTTC.

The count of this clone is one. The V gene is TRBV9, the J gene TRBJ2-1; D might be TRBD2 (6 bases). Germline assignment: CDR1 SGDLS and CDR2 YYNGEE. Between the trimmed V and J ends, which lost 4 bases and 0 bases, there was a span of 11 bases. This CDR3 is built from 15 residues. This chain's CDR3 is CASSSIGSSYNEQFF. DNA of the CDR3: TGTGCCAGCAGCTCCATCGGGAGCTCCTACAATGAGCAGTTCTTC.

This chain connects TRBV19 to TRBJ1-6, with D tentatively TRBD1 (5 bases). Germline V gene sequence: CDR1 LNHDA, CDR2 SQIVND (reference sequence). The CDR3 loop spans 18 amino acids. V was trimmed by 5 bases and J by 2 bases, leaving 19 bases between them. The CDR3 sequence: CASSPRPGQGTYNSPLHF. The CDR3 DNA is TGTGCCAGTAGTCCACGGCCAGGGCAAGGAACCTATAATTCACCCCTCCACTTT.